The 14 T cell receptor beta chains given below trace back to one sample, sequenced in a study of T cell changes during pregnancy in multiple sclerosis. Using immunoSEQ multiplex PCR, the repertoire was profiled, and TCRdb retains in-frame clones only, with some absent. The sample lists 8,600 or so clones; approximately 90% were seen once. Sequencing was performed on CD8+ T cells from peripheral blood mononuclear cells, taken in the first trimester of pregnancy. The receptor set was obtained from a female donor in good health, enrolled as a control in a pregnancy study.

The chain employs TRBV2 and TRBJ2-7, with unresolved D. Germline CDR1 reads SNHLY; CDR2 reads FYNNEI. CDR3 length: 14 amino acids. Trimming removed 3 bases from V and 2 bases from J, with 11 bases in between. The CDR3: CASSDGPSPYEQYF. For the CDR3, the DNA is TGTGCCAGCAGTGATGGGCCAAGCCCCTACGAGCAGTACTTC.

This chain joins TRBV19 and TRBJ1-1; 7 nucleotides agree with TRBD1. The CDR3 covers 14 residues. V was clipped by 6 bases and J by 4 bases; unmatched bases: 8. Per germline, CDR1 LNHDA and CDR2 SQIVND (reference sequence). CDR3 sequence (DNA): TGTGCCAGTAGCCCGAAGGGGGCAGTCACTGAAGCTTTCTTT. This gives the protein CASSPKGAVTEAFF.

This rearrangement joins TRBV19 to TRBJ2-6, with 9 nucleotides matching TRBD1. CDR3 length equals 19 residues. Losses at the gene ends were 0 bases for V and 0 bases for J; bases not matched to a gene: 6. Germline V gene sequence: CDR1 LNHDA, CDR2 SQIVND (reference sequence). CDR3 sequence reads: CASSIDPATGGSGANVLTF. CDR3 sequence (DNA): TGTGCCAGTAGTATAGATCCCGCGACAGGGGGCTCTGGGGCCAACGTCCTGACTTTC.

The chain couples TRBV5-6 to TRBJ2-1; D is ambiguous. Trimming left V 0 bases short and J 8 bases short, with 9 bases between. The CDR3 consists of 13 residues. Germline V gives CDR1 SGHDT, CDR2 YYEEEE. CDR3 nucleotides: TGTGCCAGCAGCTTGGGTGGCAGCGATGAGCAGTTCTTC. This sequence encodes CASSLGGSDEQFF.

J is TRBJ2-2 and V is TRBV6-5; D is possibly TRBD2 (6 bases). With 0 bases removed from V and 0 bases from J, the gap between germline ends came to 8 bases. CDR1 MNHEY and CDR2 SVGAGI come from the germline V gene. The CDR3 totals 16 residues. CDR3 in amino acids: CASSYSWDSNTGELFF. CDR3 DNA sequence: TGTGCCAGCAGTTACTCTTGGGACTCGAACACCGGGGAGCTGTTTTTT.

V and J are TRBV5-3 and TRBJ2-7, with 9 bases lining up with TRBD1. TRBV5-3 has ORF status, its function being uncertain. This CDR3 contains 16 residues. Germline trimming cut 0 bases from V and 7 bases from J; bases unmatched to any gene: 11. This chain's CDR3 is CARSLAEMDRGYEQYF. DNA of the CDR3: TGTGCCAGAAGCTTGGCTGAAATGGACAGGGGCTATGAGCAGTACTTC.

The chain has TRBV7-9 and TRBJ1-2, with D possibly TRBD1 on 6 matching bases. Germline-derived CDR1 and CDR2 are SEHNR and FQNEAQ (reference sequence). Trimming removed 2 bases from V and 2 bases from J, with 12 bases in between. This CDR3 contains 15 residues. This CDR3 is CASSLSGAPNYGYTF. CDR3 sequence (DNA): TGTGCCAGCAGCTTATCAGGGGCTCCGAACTATGGCTACACCTTC.

This chain uses TRBV6-4 with TRBJ2-2, with D possibly matching TRBD2 (5 bases). The V end lost 3 bases, the J end lost 4 bases, and 12 bases lay between the germline ends. The CDR3 runs 15 residues. The germline V gene has CDR1 MRHNA and CDR2 SNTAGT. The CDR3 DNA follows: TGTGCCAGCAGTGAATACAAGGACTTCACCGGGGAGCTGTTTTTT. Translation gives CASSEYKDFTGELFF.

This clone was found a few times. The genes are TRBV6-5 and TRBJ1-1; 8 bases match TRBD1. V lost 5 bases, J lost 5 bases, and 4 bases stayed unmatched. This CDR3 is 13 amino acids long. The germline V gene has CDR1 MNHEY and CDR2 SVGAGI. The CDR3 sequence: CASSDGQGTEAFF. In nucleotides, the CDR3 is TGTGCCAGCAGTGACGGACAGGGAACTGAAGCTTTCTTT.

The chain employs TRBV6-1 and TRBJ1-5; D is possibly TRBD1 (5 bases). Germline loops: CDR1 MNHNS, CDR2 SASEGT. CDR3 length: 15 amino acids. Deletions cut 1 base from V and 4 bases from J, with 11 bases between. The CDR3 is CASSEEAGGNQPQHF. In nucleotides, the CDR3 is TGTGCCAGCAGTGAAGAAGCGGGGGGGAATCAGCCCCAGCATTTT.

V is TRBV4-1 and J is TRBJ2-1; 7 bases line up with TRBD1. There are 15 residues in the CDR3. The V gene end was trimmed by 0 bases and the J gene end by 3 bases; junction bases not matched to a gene: 2. CDR1 is MGHRA and CDR2 is YSYEKL in the germline V gene. DNA for the CDR3: TGCGCCAGCAGCCAAGAGGACAGGTACTACAATGAGCAGTTCTTC. This gives the protein CASSQEDRYYNEQFF.

V and J are TRBV9 and TRBJ1-1; D possibly corresponds to TRBD1 (5 bases). V lost 1 base to trimming and J lost 3 bases, with 13 bases between them. Germline-derived CDR1 and CDR2 are SGDLS and YYNGEE. This CDR3 is 15 amino acids long. The CDR3 coding sequence is TGTGCCAGCAGCGTATGGGTCTCGGGGGACACTGAAGCTTTCTTT. This translates into CASSVWVSGDTEAFF.

V and J are TRBV19 and TRBJ1-6; 7 nucleotides line up with TRBD1. Looked up from germline, CDR1 is LNHDA and CDR2 is SQIVND (reference sequence). The length of the CDR3 is 15 residues. Unmatched junction bases numbered 9, after V lost 6 bases and J lost 7 bases. CDR3 amino acids: CASRVSGTENSPLHF. The DNA for the CDR3 is TGTGCCAGTAGGGTATCCGGGACAGAAAATTCACCCCTCCACTTT.

The V call is TRBV6-4, the J call TRBJ2-1, with TRBD2 matching over 8 bases. The germline V gene has CDR1 MRHNA and CDR2 SNTAGT. Trimming took 0 bases from V and 10 from J; bases not matched to a gene: 11. The CDR3 covers 16 residues. CDR3 in DNA: TGTGCCAGCAGTGACTCGACTATAAGCGGGGGAAGGGAGCAGTTCTTC. It is translated as CASSDSTISGGREQFF.